Presented here are 21 T cell receptor beta chains from one specimen sequenced in a study of neoadjuvant anti-PD-1 for oral cavity cancer. Sequencing used immunoSEQ multiplex PCR; TCRdb keeps in-frame clones, though not all of them. The sample contains about 23,000 clones, less than 50% of which appear only once. Time point reported: after neoadjuvant nivolumab, at surgical resection. This specimen was tumor tissue, taken after nivolumab (anti-PD-1) treatment. All receptors come from a person between 40 and 79 years old with oral cavity squamous cell carcinoma.

This clone showed up just a few times. This CDR3 reads CASTDRESDTQYF. CDR3 in DNA: TGTGCCAGCACCGACAGGGAGTCAGATACGCAGTATTTT. This chain joins TRBV21-1 and TRBJ2-3; the tabulated D call, TRBD1, remains unverified against the DNA. TRBV21-1 is noted as a pseudogene. The CDR3 runs 13 residues.

The CDR3 is CASSLVAAGGSEQYF. CDR3 bases: TGCGCCAGCAGCTTGGTGGCGGCGGGGGGCTCCGAGCAGTACTTC. The chain joins TRBV5-1 to TRBJ2-7; 8 bases align to TRBD2. The V gene end was trimmed by 0 bases and the J gene end by 6 bases; junction bases not matched to a gene: 8. The CDR3 sequence is 15 residues long. Germline lookup yields CDR1 SGHRS and CDR2 YFSETQ.

This clone has a handful of counts. The CDR3 is CASSGQSNTGELFF. CDR3 DNA sequence: TGTGCCAGCTCGGGACAGTCGAACACCGGGGAGCTGTTTTTT. The gene calls are TRBV18 and TRBJ2-2; 7 nucleotides align to TRBD1. The germline V gene has CDR1 KGHSH and CDR2 LQKENI. Germline trimming cut 6 bases from V and 0 bases from J; bases unmatched to any gene: 1. The CDR3 is 14 amino acids.

The chain couples TRBV7-9 to TRBJ1-5; the D gene is possibly TRBD1 (5 bases). Germline V lookup: CDR1 SEHNR, CDR2 FQNEAQ (reference sequence). V was clipped by 3 bases and J by 4 bases, with 19 bases between them. The CDR3 consists of 17 residues. CDR3 protein: CASSFAAIGTANQPQHF. CDR3 coding DNA: TGTGCCAGCAGCTTCGCCGCGATCGGGACGGCGAATCAGCCCCAGCATTTT.

This clone turned up a few times. The chain recombines TRBV7-2 with TRBJ2-7; no reliable D call. CDR3 length: 14 residues. The V and J ends lost 5 bases and 7 bases respectively, with 18 bases between them. Germline loops: CDR1 SGHTA, CDR2 FQGNSA. CDR3 DNA: TGTGCCAGCAGCCCCTCTCCGGGCCAGAGGGAGCAGTACTTC. This sequence encodes CASSPSPGQREQYF.

This clone was detected only a few times. This sequence joins TRBV7-9 and TRBJ1-2; TRBD1 aligns across 7 bases. The germline V gene has CDR1 SEHNR and CDR2 FQNEAQ (reference sequence). Germline trimming cut 4 bases from V and 4 bases from J; bases unmatched to any gene: 3. The CDR3 length is 13 residues. The DNA for the CDR3 is TGTGCCAGCAGCTCCGCAGGGGGCTATGGCTACACCTTC. Translation: CASSSAGGYGYTF.

The V gene is TRBV25-1, the J gene TRBJ2-7; a weak D match, TRBD1 (6 bases). V gave up 6 bases and J gave up 1 base, with 10 bases separating them. Germline V CDR1 and CDR2: MGHDK, SYGVNS. CDR3 length: 13 residues. CDR3 bases: TGTGCCAGCAGGGCAGGGGCATCCTACGAGCAGTACTTC. Translating it yields CASRAGASYEQYF.

This clone showed up just a few times. The chain is built from TRBV5-1 and TRBJ1-4; maybe TRBD1 (5 bases). There are 14 residues in the CDR3. Trimming left V 5 bases short and J 2 bases short, with 10 bases between. The V gene's germline CDR1 is SGHRS and CDR2 YFSETQ. Here the CDR3 DNA reads TGCGCCAGCAGGCGGGGGGACACTAATGAAAAACTGTTTTTT. Its protein is CASRRGDTNEKLFF.

The J gene is TRBJ1-5, the V gene TRBV11-2; D gene unclear. This CDR3 contains 13 residues. V was trimmed by 4 bases and J by 7 bases, leaving 11 bases between them. Looked up from germline, CDR1 is SGHAT and CDR2 is FQNNGV. The CDR3 nucleotides are TGTGCCAGCAGCTCTCTCCCCTCCCAGCCCCAGCATTTT. Its protein product is CASSSLPSQPQHF.

This chain links TRBV30 with TRBJ2-2; possible D gene TRBD1, 6 bases. V lost 2 bases, J lost 1 base, and 17 bases lay in between. This CDR3 is built from 17 residues. Looked up from germline, CDR1 is GTSNPN and CDR2 is SVGIG (reference sequence). CDR3: CAWSNRGYLRNTGELFF. As DNA, the CDR3 is TGTGCCTGGAGTAATAGGGGGTACCTTCGGAACACCGGGGAGCTGTTTTTT.

This clone came up a few times. The chain links TRBV4-1 to TRBJ1-5; D unclear. The CDR3 runs 14 residues. Per germline, CDR1 MGHRA and CDR2 YSYEKL. V lost 0 bases, J lost 3 bases, and 6 bases lay in between. The CDR3 here is CASSQEYYNQPQHF. In DNA, the CDR3 is TGCGCCAGCAGCCAAGAGTATTACAATCAGCCCCAGCATTTT.

The chain employs TRBV11-2 and TRBJ2-3; 9 nucleotides agree with TRBD2. Per germline, CDR1 SGHAT and CDR2 FQNNGV. Trimming at V came to 3 bases and at J to 6 bases, leaving 10 bases not matched to a gene. This CDR3 region has 16 residues. The CDR3, as DNA: TGTGCCAGCAGCTTGCCGGGACTAGCAGTCCATGATACGCAGTATTTT. Translation gives CASSLPGLAVHDTQYF.

This clone was counted only a few times. This sequence joins TRBV2 and TRBJ1-4; D is perhaps TRBD1 (5 bases). CDR1 and CDR2 (germline): SNHLY, FYNNEI. The CDR3 length is 15 residues. Trimming cost V 0 bases and J 8 bases, with 13 bases left between them. The CDR3 DNA follows: TGTGCCAGCAGTGAAGCTGACCGGGAGGGGGAAAAACTGTTTTTT. As protein: CASSEADREGEKLFF.

The J gene is TRBJ1-1, the V gene TRBV6-1, with D unresolved. This CDR3 has 14 amino acids. V was shortened by 7 bases and J by 1 base, with 13 bases between the two germline ends. Germline CDR1 is MNHNS and CDR2 is SASEGT. CDR3 sequence (DNA): TGTGCCAGCACCTACCCGGGCGGGAACACTGAAGCTTTCTTT. This encodes CASTYPGGNTEAFF.

This clone was seen a few times. The chain employs TRBV19 and TRBJ2-5; 9 bases line up with TRBD2. CDR1 LNHDA and CDR2 SQIVND come from the germline V gene (reference sequence). Unmatched junction bases numbered 15, after V lost 6 bases and J lost 4 bases. CDR3 length equals 17 residues. This CDR3 is CASSSLSGGSGVETQYF. For the CDR3, the DNA is TGTGCCAGTAGCTCACTGAGCGGGGGGTCGGGGGTAGAGACCCAGTACTTC.

This clone has more than one count but fewer than ten. The rearrangement joins TRBV15 to TRBJ1-5; maybe TRBD1 (5 bases). The germline CDR1 and CDR2 sequences are LNHNV and YYDKDF (reference sequence). V was trimmed by 4 bases and J by 0 bases, leaving 7 bases between them. The CDR3 extends over 14 amino acids. Here the CDR3 reads CATSNRHSNQPQHF. The CDR3 region has the DNA TGTGCCACCAGCAACAGGCATAGCAATCAGCCCCAGCATTTT.

In this sample, this clone turned up once. The chain has TRBV6-5 and TRBJ1-5, with D possibly TRBD1 on 6 matching bases. The CDR3 is 15 amino acids. The V end was cut by 2 bases, the J end by 6 bases, with 14 bases between. Germline lookup yields CDR1 MNHEY and CDR2 SVGAGI. CDR3 in amino acids: CASSYSGGHLQPQHF. CDR3 in DNA: TGTGCCAGCAGTTACAGCGGGGGGCACCTTCAGCCCCAGCATTTT.

The chain has TRBV30 and TRBJ1-5; 7 nucleotides align to TRBD1. This CDR3 spans 14 amino acids. With V trimmed by 2 bases and J by 4 bases, 5 bases remained unmatched. Germline CDR1 reads GTSNPN; CDR2 reads SVGIG (reference sequence). The CDR3 sequence is CAWSKDRRNQPQHF. The CDR3 DNA sequence: TGTGCCTGGAGTAAGGACAGGAGGAATCAGCCCCAGCATTTT.

This clone was seen a few times. V gene TRBV6-1 combines with J gene TRBJ2-3, with TRBD1 matching over 7 bases. In germline, CDR1 is MNHNS, CDR2 SASEGT. The CDR3 is 13 amino acids. V shed 6 bases, J shed 6 bases, and the junction held 6 bases outside the gene matches. The CDR3 protein is CASRTGLTDTQYF. The CDR3 coding sequence is TGTGCCAGCAGGACAGGGCTGACGGATACGCAGTATTTT.

This clone was detected only a few times. This chain links TRBV7-9 with TRBJ1-6; D is perhaps TRBD1 (6 bases). Per the germline V gene, CDR1 is SEHNR and CDR2 is FQNEAQ (reference sequence). This CDR3 is 15 amino acids long. The V and J ends lost 0 bases and 7 bases respectively, with 10 bases between them. CDR3 DNA sequence: TGTGCCAGCAGCTTAGCCAGGGGAGGAAATTCACCCCTCCACTTT. Amino acid sequence: CASSLARGGNSPLHF.

This clone turned up a few times. J is TRBJ1-2 and V is TRBV6-5; no reliable D call. CDR1 is MNHEY, CDR2 SVGAGI, per germline. The length of the CDR3 is 13 residues. V was pared by 7 bases and J by 8 bases, with 17 bases between. The CDR3 region is CASTETPDRGYTF. CDR3 DNA: TGTGCCAGCACCGAAACCCCTGATCGGGGCTACACCTTC.